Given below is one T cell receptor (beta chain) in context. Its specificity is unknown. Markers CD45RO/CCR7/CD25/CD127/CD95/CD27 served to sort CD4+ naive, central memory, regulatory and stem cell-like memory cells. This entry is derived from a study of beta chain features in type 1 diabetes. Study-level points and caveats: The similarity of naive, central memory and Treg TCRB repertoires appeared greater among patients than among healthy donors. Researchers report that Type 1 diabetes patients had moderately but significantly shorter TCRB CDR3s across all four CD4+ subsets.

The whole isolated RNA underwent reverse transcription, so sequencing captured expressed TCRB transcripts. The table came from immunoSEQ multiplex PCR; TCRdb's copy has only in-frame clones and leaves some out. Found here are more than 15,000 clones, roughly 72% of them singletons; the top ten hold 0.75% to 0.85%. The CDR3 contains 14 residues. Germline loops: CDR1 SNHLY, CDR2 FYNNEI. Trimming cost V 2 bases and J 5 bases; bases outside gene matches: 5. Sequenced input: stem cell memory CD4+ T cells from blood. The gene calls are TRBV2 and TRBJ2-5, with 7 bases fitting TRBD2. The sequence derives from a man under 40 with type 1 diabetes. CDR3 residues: CASSELTSRETQYF. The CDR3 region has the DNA TGTGCCAGCAGTGAATTGACTAGCCGGGAGACCCAGTACTTC.